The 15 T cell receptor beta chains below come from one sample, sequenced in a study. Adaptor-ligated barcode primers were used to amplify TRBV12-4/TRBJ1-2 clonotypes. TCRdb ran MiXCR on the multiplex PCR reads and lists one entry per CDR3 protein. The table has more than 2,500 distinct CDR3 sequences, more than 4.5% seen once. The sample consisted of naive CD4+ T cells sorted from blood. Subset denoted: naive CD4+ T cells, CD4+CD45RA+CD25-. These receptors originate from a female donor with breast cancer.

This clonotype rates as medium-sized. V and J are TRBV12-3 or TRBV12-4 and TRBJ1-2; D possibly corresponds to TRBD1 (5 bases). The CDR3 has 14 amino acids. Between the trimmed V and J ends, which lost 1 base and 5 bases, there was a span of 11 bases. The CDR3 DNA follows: TGTGCCAGCAGTTTAGAGGTTAAGGGGTATGGCTACACCTTC. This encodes CASSLEVKGYGYTF.

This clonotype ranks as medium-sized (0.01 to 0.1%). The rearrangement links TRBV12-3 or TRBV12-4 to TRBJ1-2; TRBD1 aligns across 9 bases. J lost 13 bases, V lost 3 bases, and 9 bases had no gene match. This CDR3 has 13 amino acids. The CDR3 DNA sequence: TGTGCCAGCAGTTTGGTAGGACAGGGGTTCTGCACCTTC. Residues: CASSLVGQGFCTF.

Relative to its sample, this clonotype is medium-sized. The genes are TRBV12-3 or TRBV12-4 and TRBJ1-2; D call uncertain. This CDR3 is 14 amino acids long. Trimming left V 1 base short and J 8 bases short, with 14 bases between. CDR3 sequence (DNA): TGTGCCAGCAGTTTAGGACCCGGTATAGGCGGCTACACCTTC. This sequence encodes CASSLGPGIGGYTF.

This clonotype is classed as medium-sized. The CDR3 nucleotides are TGTGCCAGCAGGGAAACAGGGCCCAAGGGCTACACCTTC. Encoded protein: CASRETGPKGYTF. J is TRBJ1-2 and V is TRBV12-3 or TRBV12-4; tentative D call: TRBD1 (6 bases). This CDR3 contains 13 residues. The ends were cut back, 6 bases at V and 8 bases at J, with 16 bases in the middle.

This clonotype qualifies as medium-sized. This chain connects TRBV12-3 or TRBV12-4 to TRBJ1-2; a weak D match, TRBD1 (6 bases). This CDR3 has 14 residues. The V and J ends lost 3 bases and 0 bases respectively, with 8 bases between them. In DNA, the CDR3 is TGTGCCAGCAGTTTCCAGGGGTCTAACTATGGCTACACCTTC. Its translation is CASSFQGSNYGYTF.

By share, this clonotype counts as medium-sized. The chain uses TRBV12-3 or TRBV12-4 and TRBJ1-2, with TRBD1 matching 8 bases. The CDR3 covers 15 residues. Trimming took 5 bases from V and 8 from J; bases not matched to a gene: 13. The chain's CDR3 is CASSPSGQDRPGYTF. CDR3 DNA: TGTGCCAGCAGTCCCTCGGGACAGGACCGTCCGGGCTACACCTTC.

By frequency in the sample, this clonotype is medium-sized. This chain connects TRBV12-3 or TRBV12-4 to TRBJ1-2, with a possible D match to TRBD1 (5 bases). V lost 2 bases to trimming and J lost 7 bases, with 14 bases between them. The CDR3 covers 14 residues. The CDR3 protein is CASSLNPGWGGYTF. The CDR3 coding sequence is TGTGCCAGCAGTTTAAATCCAGGGTGGGGTGGCTACACCTTC.

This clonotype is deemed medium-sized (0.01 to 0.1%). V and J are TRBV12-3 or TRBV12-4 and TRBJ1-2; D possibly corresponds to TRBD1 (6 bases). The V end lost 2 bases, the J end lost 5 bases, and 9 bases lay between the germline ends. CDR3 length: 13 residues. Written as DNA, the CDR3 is TGTGCCAGCAGTTTAAGACAGGCTTATGGCTACACCTTC. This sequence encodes CASSLRQAYGYTF.

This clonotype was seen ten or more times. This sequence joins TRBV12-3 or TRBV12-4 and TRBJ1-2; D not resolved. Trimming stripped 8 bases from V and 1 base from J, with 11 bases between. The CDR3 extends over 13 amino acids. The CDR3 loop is CASSNRSNYGYTF. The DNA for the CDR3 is TGTGCCAGCTCGAACCGAAGTAACTATGGCTACACCTTC.

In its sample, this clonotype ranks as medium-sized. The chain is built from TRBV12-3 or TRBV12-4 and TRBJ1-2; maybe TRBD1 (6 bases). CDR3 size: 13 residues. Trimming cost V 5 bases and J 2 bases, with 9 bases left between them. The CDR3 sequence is CASSRGQNYGYTF. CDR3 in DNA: TGTGCCAGCAGTCGAGGACAGAACTATGGCTACACCTTC.

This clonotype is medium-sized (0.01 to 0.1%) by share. For the CDR3, the DNA is TGTGCCAGCAGTAACGGGGACAGACCCTATGGCTACACCTTC. Translation gives CASSNGDRPYGYTF. This chain connects TRBV12-3 or TRBV12-4 to TRBJ1-2; 7 nucleotides line up with TRBD1. The CDR3 extends over 14 amino acids. Trimming cost V 5 bases and J 4 bases; bases outside gene matches: 7.

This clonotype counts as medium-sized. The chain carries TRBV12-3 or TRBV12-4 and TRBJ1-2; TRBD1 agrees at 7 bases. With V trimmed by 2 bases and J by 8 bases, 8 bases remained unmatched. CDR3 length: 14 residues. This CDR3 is CASSLNRGLEGYTF. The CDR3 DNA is TGTGCCAGCAGTTTAAACAGGGGTTTAGAGGGCTACACCTTC.

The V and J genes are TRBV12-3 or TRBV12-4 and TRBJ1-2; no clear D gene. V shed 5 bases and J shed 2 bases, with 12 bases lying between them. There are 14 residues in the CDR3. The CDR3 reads CASSTRGENYGYTF. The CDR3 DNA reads TGTGCCAGCAGTACCCGTGGTGAAAACTATGGCTACACCTTC.

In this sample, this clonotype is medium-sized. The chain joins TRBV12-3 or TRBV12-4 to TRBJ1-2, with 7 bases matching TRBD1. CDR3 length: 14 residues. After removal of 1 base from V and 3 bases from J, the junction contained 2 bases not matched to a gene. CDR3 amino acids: CASSLGTGHYGYTF. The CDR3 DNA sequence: TGTGCCAGCAGTTTAGGGACAGGTCACTATGGCTACACCTTC.

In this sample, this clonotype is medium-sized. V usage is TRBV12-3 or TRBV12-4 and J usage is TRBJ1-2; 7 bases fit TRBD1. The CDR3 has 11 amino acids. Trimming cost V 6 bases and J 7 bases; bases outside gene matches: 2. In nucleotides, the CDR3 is TGTGCCAGCAGCCGGACAGGTGGCTACACCTTC. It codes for CASSRTGGYTF.